This T cell receptor beta chain was identified in a study of cytomegalovirus exposure and HLA in healthy donors. Findings of the study overall: Analysis performed later showed TCR beta chains linked to HLA being more clonally expanded than equally common others. Accurate prediction of most subjects' HLA-A and HLA-B alleles from TCR beta sequences was reported. Likely technical artifact: a cluster of highly shared sequence variants.

As regards this clone: Antigen unknown.

Germline V gene lookup returns CDR1 LNHDA and CDR2 SQIVND (reference sequence). The CDR3 has 11 amino acids. V lost 3 bases and J lost 11, with 10 bases in between. The PCR made use of 60 Vbeta and 13 Jbeta primers. Libraries were prepared by immunoSEQ multiplex PCR; TCRdb keeps only in-frame clonotypes and omits some of them. Of about 92,000 clones in the sample, 70% to 90% are singletons; the top ten hold 2% to 2.5%. V gene TRBV19 combines with J gene TRBJ1-1; no firm D call. This TCR was sampled from a man between 18 and 35 years old in good health and CMV-seronegative. The sample consisted of PBMCs. The DNA of the CDR3 is TGTGCCAGTAGTATTGATCTCGGGGCTTTCTTT. Translation gives CASSIDLGAFF.